The 19 T cell receptor beta chains below all came from one sample that was sequenced in a study of blood T cell repertoires in COVID-19. TCRdb keeps only in-frame clones here, not all; method: immunoSEQ multiplex PCR. The data show about 310,000 clones, roughly 84% seen once. The material sequenced was peripheral blood. These receptors were taken from a man aged 50 or older with active or convalescent COVID-19.

The chain carries TRBV9 and TRBJ1-1, with 9 bases fitting TRBD1. There are 18 residues in the CDR3. Germline CDR1 reads SGDLS; CDR2 reads YYNGEE. The trim removed 0 bases at V and 11 bases at J, leaving 20 bases unmatched. The CDR3 sequence: CASSVAPHTTGGEGRAFF. The CDR3 DNA sequence: TGTGCCAGCAGCGTAGCCCCCCATACTACAGGGGGCGAGGGACGCGCTTTCTTT.

This chain connects TRBV7-2 to TRBJ2-2, with a weak D call TRBD1 (6 bases). This CDR3 region has 16 residues. Per the germline V gene, CDR1 is SGHTA and CDR2 is FQGNSA. V was cut by 1 base and J by 4 bases, with 13 bases left in between. The CDR3 region has the DNA TGTGCCAGCAGCTTAGGAAAGGACAGTTTCACCGGGGAGCTGTTTTTT. The encoded protein is CASSLGKDSFTGELFF. The whole variable domain, filled in from reference TRBV7-2 and TRBJ2-2, reads GAGVSQSPSNKVTEKGKDVELRCDPISGHTALYWYRQSLGQGLEFLIYFQGNSAPDKSGLPSDRFSAERTGGSVSTLTIQRTQQEDSAVYLCASSLGKDSFTGELFFGEGSRLTVL.

The chain is built from TRBV7-2 and TRBJ1-2; D remains unclear. Germline CDR1 and CDR2: SGHTA and FQGNSA. CDR3 size: 13 residues. V shed 6 bases and J shed 3 bases, with 11 bases lying between them. CDR3 in DNA: TGTGCCAGCAGTCAGACATCGGACTATGGCTACACCTTC. It specifies CASSQTSDYGYTF.

The rearrangement links TRBV28 to TRBJ2-1; D is possibly TRBD1 (6 bases). CDR1 is MDHEN, CDR2 SYDVKM, per germline. Trimming took off 6 bases at V and 6 bases at J, with 18 bases between the two ends. The CDR3 is 15 residues long. CDR3 DNA: TGTGCCAGCAGCTCCACAGGGTTCGTGGGCAATGAGCAGTTCTTC. This gives the protein CASSSTGFVGNEQFF.

The chain combines TRBV7-2 with TRBJ2-7, with 8 bases aligning to TRBD1. The germline gives CDR1 SGHTA, CDR2 FQGNSA. This CDR3 is 14 amino acids long. The V segment lost 1 base and the J segment 4 bases; nucleotides outside the gene matches: 3. DNA of the CDR3: TGTGCCAGCAGCTTAGTGTACAGGGGGTACGAGCAGTACTTC. Amino acid sequence: CASSLVYRGYEQYF.

This chain links TRBV15 with TRBJ1-1, with TRBD1 matching over 9 bases. CDR3 length equals 15 residues. The ends lost 3 bases at V and 1 base at J; junction bases unmatched: 3. The germline CDR1 and CDR2 sequences are LNHNV and YYDKDF (reference sequence). The CDR3 bases are TGTGCCACCAGCAGGGGGGGACAGGGGAACACTGAAGCTTTCTTT. Its translation is CATSRGGQGNTEAFF.

The chain links TRBV19 to TRBJ1-1; D unclear. The CDR3 extends over 11 amino acids. Germline loops: CDR1 LNHDA, CDR2 SQIVND (reference sequence). V dropped 7 bases and J dropped 0 bases, with 3 bases sitting between them. CDR3 loop: CASTMNTEAFF. CDR3 DNA: TGTGCCAGTACCATGAACACTGAAGCTTTCTTT.

This chain connects TRBV28 to TRBJ2-1; 7 bases map to TRBD2. The CDR3 spans 14 residues. V was clipped by 2 bases and J by 7 bases; unmatched bases: 5. Germline V gene lookup returns CDR1 MDHEN and CDR2 SYDVKM. CDR3 nucleotides: TGTGCCAGCAGTTTAGGGGGGGAGGTTAATGAGCAGTTCTTC. This encodes CASSLGGEVNEQFF.

The chain couples TRBV5-1 to TRBJ1-1; 8 nucleotides match TRBD1. The V and J ends lost 4 bases and 4 bases, in that order; junction bases with no gene match: 3. Germline CDR1 is SGHRS and CDR2 is YFSETQ. This CDR3 has 13 residues. The CDR3 loop reads CASSTGGGTEAFF. DNA of the CDR3: TGCGCCAGCAGCACAGGGGGAGGCACTGAAGCTTTCTTT. Together with reference TRBV5-1 and TRBJ1-1, the CDR3 gives the full variable domain: KAGVTQTPRYLIKTRGQQVTLSCSPISGHRSVSWYQQTPGQGLQFLFEYFSETQRNKGNFPGRFSGRQFSNSRSEMNVSTLELGDSALYLCASSTGGGTEAFFGQGTRLTVV.

The chain couples TRBV18 to TRBJ1-6; no definite D call. Trimming took off 0 bases at V and 0 bases at J, with 15 bases between the two ends. CDR1 is KGHSH and CDR2 is LQKENI in the germline V gene. The CDR3 consists of 19 residues. The CDR3 reads CASSPPRNSEHSYNSPLHF. Written as DNA, the CDR3 is TGTGCCAGCTCACCACCGAGGAACTCCGAACACTCCTATAATTCACCCCTCCACTTT.

CDR3 loop: CASSPNYFSGANVLTF. The DNA for the CDR3 is TGTGCCAGCTCTCCTAACTACTTCTCTGGGGCCAACGTCCTGACTTTC. V usage is TRBV18 and J usage is TRBJ2-6; D not resolved. Per germline, CDR1 KGHSH and CDR2 LQKENI. The ends were cut back, 6 bases at V and 0 bases at J, with 12 bases in the middle. The CDR3 has 16 residues. Using reference TRBV18 and TRBJ2-6 for the parts outside the CDR3, the full variable domain is NAGVMQNPRHLVRRRGQEARLRCSPMKGHSHVYWYRQLPEEGLKFMVYLQKENIIDESGMPKERFSAEFPKEGPSILRIQQVVRGDSAAYFCASSPNYFSGANVLTFGAGSRLTVL.

The chain uses TRBV19 and TRBJ1-2; 7 bases agree with TRBD1. The V segment lost 5 bases and the J segment 4 bases; nucleotides outside the gene matches: 13. This CDR3 contains 16 residues. Germline loops: CDR1 LNHDA, CDR2 SQIVND (reference sequence). CDR3 DNA sequence: TGTGCCAGTAGTCAAACTACAGGGGCGTTGGGCTATGGCTACACCTTC. This sequence encodes CASSQTTGALGYGYTF.

The chain couples TRBV19 to TRBJ2-1; possibly TRBD2 for D (6 bases). Trimming removed 3 bases from V and 4 bases from J, with 10 bases in between. The CDR3 covers 14 residues. CDR1 is LNHDA, CDR2 SQIVND, per germline (reference sequence). CDR3 amino acids: CASSMSSAYNEQFF. CDR3 nucleotides: TGTGCCAGTAGTATGTCTAGCGCGTACAATGAGCAGTTCTTC.

The V and J genes are TRBV7-9 and TRBJ2-7, with TRBD2 matching 7 bases. This CDR3 region has 14 residues. Germline CDR1 reads SEHNR; CDR2 reads FQNEAQ (reference sequence). The V and J ends lost 5 bases and 2 bases, in that order; junction bases with no gene match: 6. CDR3 residues: CASSPESGAYEQYF. CDR3 DNA sequence: TGTGCCAGCAGCCCTGAAAGCGGGGCCTACGAGCAGTACTTC. The variable domain in full, completed from reference TRBV7-9 and TRBJ2-7, reads DTGVSQNPRHKITKRGQNVTFRCDPISEHNRLYWYRQTLGQGPEFLTYFQNEAQLEKSRLLSDRFSAERPKGSFSTLEIQRTEQGDSAMYLCASSPESGAYEQYFGPGTRLTVT.

The chain employs TRBV10-2 and TRBJ1-1, with D perhaps TRBD1 (5 bases). Germline CDR1 and CDR2: WSHSY and SAAADI. Trimming cost V 6 bases and J 3 bases, with 14 bases left between them. The CDR3 loop spans 14 amino acids. The CDR3 loop reads CASSPGRGDTEAFF. The CDR3 nucleotides are TGCGCCAGCAGCCCCGGGAGGGGAGACACTGAAGCTTTCTTT.

This clone occurred once. The rearrangement joins TRBV28 to TRBJ2-1; TRBD1 is a possible D gene (5 bases). The CDR3 totals 12 residues. From germline, CDR1 is MDHEN and CDR2 SYDVKM. With 5 bases removed from V and 11 bases from J, the gap between germline ends came to 13 bases. CDR3 DNA: TGTGCCAGCAGTCCCACTCTGGGGCAGCAGTTCTTC. It encodes CASSPTLGQQFF.

V usage is TRBV28 and J usage is TRBJ1-2; 8 nucleotides match TRBD1. CDR1 is MDHEN and CDR2 is SYDVKM in the germline V gene. The CDR3 sequence is 17 residues long. J gave up 7 bases and V 5 bases, and 18 bases lay outside the gene matches. The CDR3 loop reads CASSPQGAQGARIGYTF. CDR3 nucleotides: TGTGCCAGCAGTCCTCAGGGAGCGCAGGGGGCGCGAATTGGCTACACCTTC.

This clone appeared once. The chain's CDR3 is CASSWGQGPETQYF. CDR3 DNA sequence: TGCGCCAGCAGCTGGGGACAGGGTCCAGAGACCCAGTACTTC. The chain is built from TRBV5-1 and TRBJ2-5; 9 bases map to TRBD1. The CDR3 length is 14 residues. CDR1 is SGHRS and CDR2 is YFSETQ in the germline V gene. V shed 3 bases and J 4 bases; nucleotides not matched to a gene: 4.

This clone turned up a few times. The chain uses TRBV19 and TRBJ2-7, with D maybe TRBD2 (6 bases). The CDR3 covers 18 residues. V dropped 0 bases and J dropped 4 bases, with 22 bases sitting between them. Germline-derived CDR1 and CDR2 are LNHDA and SQIVND (reference sequence). CDR3 bases: TGTGCCAGTAGTATAGAATACACGGACTACCAAGGATGGTACGAGCAGTACTTC. This gives the protein CASSIEYTDYQGWYEQYF.